Here is one T cell receptor (beta chain) with its context. What it binds is not known. Repertoires were generated with immunoSEQ multiplex PCR, while TCRdb's copy carries only in-frame clones and drops some. Among some 100,000 clones listed, around 83% were seen once. This sample was taken from a study of T cell responses to AZD1222 COVID-19 vaccine. Notes on the study in general: Most donors were white British, females outnumbered males, and clonal diversity was possibly underestimated.

The CDR3 covers 12 residues. Germline CDR1 SGHNT, CDR2 YYREEE (reference sequence). V was shortened by 2 bases and J by 5 bases, with 6 bases between the two germline ends. This material consisted of peripheral blood, taken 28 days after the second AZD1222 dose. This receptor was identified in an adult who received the AZD1222 COVID-19 vaccine. This chain joins TRBV5-4 and TRBJ2-3; D remains ambiguous. CDR3 DNA: TGTGCCAGCAGCTTTGGGGTAGATACGCAGTATTTT. It translates to CASSFGVDTQYF. The variable domain in full, completed from reference TRBV5-4 and TRBJ2-3, reads ETGVTQSPTHLIKTRGQQVTLRCSSQSGHNTVSWYQQALGQGPQFIFQYYREEENGRGNFPPRFSGLQFPNYSSELNVNALELDDSALYLCASSFGVDTQYFGPGTRLTVL.